This T cell receptor beta chain stems from a study of CD8 T cells in ankylosing spondylitis. General observations from the study: Ankylosing spondylitis blood appeared to carry a characteristic TCR beta motif of under ten highly homologous variants. Disease-linked clones bore a CD8+ phenotype and were relatively rare in peripheral blood. There was reportedly significant enrichment of clones that were disease-linked in matched ankylosing spondylitis synovial fluid. A number of the motif variants had already been described in reactive arthritis synovial fluid and blood.

Trimming left V 3 bases short and J 7 bases short, with 10 bases between. The CDR3 sequence is 13 residues long. From germline, CDR1 is LNHDA and CDR2 SQIVND (reference sequence). Remarks on this clonotype: Its specificity is unknown.

The authors made TCR beta libraries by quantitative 5'-RACE with molecular barcodes. Via MiXCR, TCRdb re-called the 5' RACE reads, giving one row per CDR3 protein. The table lists around 770,000 distinct CDR3 sequences, around 19% of them singletons. The sequencing input was blood, either unsorted or a sorted T cell fraction (not recorded which). The receptor comes from a male donor with ankylosing spondylitis. The chain joins TRBV19 to TRBJ1-5; weak D call: TRBD1 (6 bases). The DNA of the CDR3 is TGTGCCAGTAGTATGCAAGGGGGACAGCCCCAGCATTTT. It specifies CASSMQGGQPQHF.